This TCR beta chain was observed in a study of read filtering for tumor transcriptome and immune sequencing (dated by TCRdb to 2019 to 2021). A note on the overall study: Of the patients in the cohort, more than 16 were male and around 15 were female, and their mean age was roughly 68 years, with a range of about 40 to 85. By revised international staging, eight or nine patients were R-ISS I, under 20 were R-ISS II and more than five were R-ISS III. After DNase treatment, whole-transcriptome libraries were prepared with the TruSeq RNA Access Library Prep Kit. TCR-region mapped reads per sample ranged from about 4.05 to 11 million with IR-seq versus only about 85 to 1273 with RNA-seq. Using the same bone marrow samples, the study compared TCR repertoires obtained by targeted immune repertoire sequencing with those obtained by bulk whole-transcriptome sequencing. One main goal was a read-filtering strategy for immune repertoire data, in particular deciding whether clonotypes backed by only one read should be removed.

At least ten counts were recorded for this clonotype. It lacks a known antigen. No qualities accompany the bases; no much larger clone lies one base away. Each patient had bone marrow sampled at the time of active disease. Ficoll-Hypaque density gradient centrifugation was used to isolate bone marrow mononuclear cells. CD138-negative cells were obtained by negative selection after labeling with CD138 magnetic microbeads on a MACS separator, removing myeloma plasma cells. Flow cytometry on an Attune NxT with CD138 antibodies was used to check the purity of the isolated cells. TRIzol reagent was used to extract total RNA, and a NanoDrop spectrophotometer was used to quantify the extracted RNA. For each patient, paired RNA-seq and IR-seq were run on the CD138-negative bone marrow sample from that patient. What the study reported, not specific to this receptor: The correlation between IR-seq and RNA-seq shared clonotype proportions was increased by removal of single-read clonotypes. The sorted CD138-negative fraction was a mixed bone marrow immune population, not purified T cells. In IR-seq, about 82% of clonotypes but approximately 3.6% of total reads were represented by single-read clonotypes, whereas in RNA-seq, 74.6% of clonotypes and approximately 40% of reads were represented by single-read clonotypes. IR-seq captured clonotypes at much higher depth and more reliably than RNA-seq, and smaller IR-seq throughput sufficed to identify most shared clonotypes.

The germline V gene supplies CDR1 MDHEN and CDR2 SYDVKM. V lost 5 bases and J lost 4 bases, and the count of bases not matched to a germline gene is 7. The CDR3 runs 16 residues from the cysteine to the phenylalanine. The DNA shown is the 48-base CDR3, in frame from base 1. Starting from 400 ng RNA, TCR libraries were constructed with the Immunoverse kit using molecular barcoded adaptors that cover the alpha/delta and beta/gamma chains. TCR library preparation used the same RNA that was used for transcriptome sequencing. TCR libraries were sequenced on an Illumina HiSeq 4000 with 2 x 150 cycles. The original pipeline was this. With MiXCR, TCR reads were aligned to human V, D, J and C references and assembled into CDR3 clonotypes, with quality filtering and error correction included. Clonotype counts and gene usage diversity were analyzed with the tcR package in R. For inspection of raw mapping reads, RNA-seq reads were mapped by STAR aligner version 2.5.3a onto GRCh37 of the human genome. To test the effect of sequencing depth on detected clonotypes, IR-seq fastq files were randomly downsampled using Seqtk 1.3. TCRdb ran its own pipeline on the public reads, namely fastp trimming at Q25 and MiXCR clone calling, and kept in-frame beta chains. Entries are consolidated by CDR3 protein sequence, retaining the most common genes and DNA. What appears here as the V and J calls and clone size reflects TCRdb's work, not the paper's. Here the sample has around 50,000 distinct CDR3 sequences; around 20% occur a single time. The ten largest clones represent about 17% of the sample.

Sequences were obtained from a population of CD138-negative cells sorted from bone marrow. The cell subset or site label here, explained by the study, means: bone marrow mononuclear cells depleted of CD138+ plasma/myeloma cells by negative magnetic selection. The chain links TRBV28 with TRBJ2-1; 11 bases in the middle match TRBD2. The receptor was derived from a donor aged 40 or older with multiple myeloma. For the CDR3, the sequence is CASSPLAGGHYNEQFF. The DNA sequence follows: TGTGCCAGCAGTCCTTTAGCGGGGGGGCATTACAATGAGCAGTTCTTC. Outside the CDR3, residues come from the reference TRBV28 and TRBJ2-1 proteins, so the full variable domain is: DVKVTQSSRYLVKRTGEKVFLECVQDMDHENMFWYRQDPGLGLRLIYFSYDVKMKEKGDIPEGYSVSREKKERFSLILESASTNQTSMYLCASSPLAGGHYNEQFFGPGTRLTVL.